What follows are 27 T cell receptor beta chains derived from one specimen sequenced in a study of long-term antiretroviral therapy in people with HIV. Assay version v3.0 of immunoSEQ was used, and it was run at survey level. Sequenced by immunoSEQ multiplex PCR; TCRdb stores in-frame clones only, minus some. Among around 12,000 clones listed, 88% were seen once. This sample comprised unsorted PBMCs, obtained 2.1 years after starting antiretroviral therapy. These receptors originate from a woman aged 40-49 years with HIV.

The chain joins TRBV10-3 to TRBJ2-3; a possible D gene is TRBD2 (7 bases). In germline, CDR1 is ENHRY, CDR2 SYGVKD. V was shortened by 3 bases and J by 0 bases, with 13 bases between the two germline ends. This CDR3 has 16 residues. The CDR3 loop reads CAISDQGRGSTDTQYF. CDR3 nucleotide sequence: TGTGCCATCAGTGACCAGGGGCGGGGGAGCACAGATACGCAGTATTTT.

V gene TRBV25-1 combines with J gene TRBJ1-2; D is perhaps TRBD1 (5 bases). Trimming shortened V by 2 bases and J by 5 bases, and 18 bases separated the two germline ends. The CDR3 has 16 amino acids. The germline V gene encodes CDR1 MGHDK and CDR2 SYGVNS. The CDR3: CASSEGGGFGWYGYTF. The CDR3 DNA reads as TGTGCCAGCAGTGAAGGGGGGGGTTTCGGTTGGTATGGCTACACCTTC.

This chain links TRBV5-1 with TRBJ2-2; TRBD2 agrees at 12 bases. CDR1 and CDR2 from the germline V gene are SGHRS and YFSETQ. The CDR3 has 17 amino acids. Trimming cost V 4 bases and J 0 bases; bases outside gene matches: 4. CDR3 DNA sequence: TGCGCCAGCAGCGACCCTAGCGGGGGGGCGAACACCGGGGAGCTGTTTTTT. Translation: CASSDPSGGANTGELFF.

This sequence joins TRBV5-1 and TRBJ1-3; D remains unclear. V was cut by 4 bases and J by 0 bases, with 8 bases left in between. The CDR3 is 14 amino acids. CDR1 and CDR2 from the germline V gene are SGHRS and YFSETQ. The CDR3 DNA sequence: TGCGCCAGCAGCGGAGGGCTCTCTGGAAACACCATATATTTT. Its protein product is CASSGGLSGNTIYF.

The rearrangement uses TRBV6-1 and TRBJ1-2; unclear D gene. Between the trimmed V and J ends, which lost 1 base and 2 bases, there was a span of 14 bases. CDR1 and CDR2 (germline): MNHNS, SASEGT. This CDR3 is 16 amino acids long. This CDR3 reads CASSEGDPSINYGYTF. The CDR3 DNA sequence: TGTGCCAGCAGTGAAGGTGATCCGTCAATAAACTATGGCTACACCTTC.

The chain recombines TRBV29-1 with TRBJ1-1; maybe TRBD1 (6 bases). The CDR3 contains 13 residues. Germline-derived CDR1 and CDR2 are SQVTM and ANQGSEA. Trimming stripped 7 bases from V and 7 bases from J, with 19 bases between. CDR3 in amino acids: CSGTQGRANEAFF. The CDR3 region has the DNA TGCAGCGGAACTCAGGGGAGGGCCAATGAAGCTTTCTTT.

This chain joins TRBV30 and TRBJ1-3; D remains unclear. V gave up 2 bases and J gave up 0 bases, with 8 bases separating them. The germline V gene encodes CDR1 GTSNPN and CDR2 SVGIG (reference sequence). The CDR3 totals 14 residues. The DNA for the CDR3 is TGTGCCTGGAGTCGGTCCTTCTCTGGAAACACCATATATTTT. Amino acid sequence: CAWSRSFSGNTIYF.

The rearrangement links TRBV5-1 to TRBJ1-5; 11 positions agree with TRBD1. The CDR3 runs 16 residues. With 2 bases clipped from V and 4 bases from J, the junction kept 5 bases outside the gene matches. Looked up from germline, CDR1 is SGHRS and CDR2 is YFSETQ. The CDR3 region has the DNA TGCGCCAGCAGCTTCACCGGGACAGGGGGAAATCAGCCCCAGCATTTT. It specifies CASSFTGTGGNQPQHF.

The rearrangement joins TRBV19 to TRBJ1-1, with unresolved D. In germline, CDR1 is LNHDA, CDR2 SQIVND (reference sequence). V gave up 3 bases and J gave up 1 base, with 9 bases separating them. CDR3 size: 14 residues. The CDR3: CASSIGNPNTEAFF. In DNA, the CDR3 is TGTGCCAGTAGTATCGGGAACCCGAACACTGAAGCTTTCTTT. Full variable domain (rest looked up from reference TRBV19 and TRBJ1-1): DGGITQSPKYLFRKEGQNVTLSCEQNLNHDAMYWYRQDPGQGLRLIYYSQIVNDFQKGDIAEGYSVSREKKESFPLTVTSAQKNPTAFYLCASSIGNPNTEAFFGQGTRLTVV.

This chain uses TRBV30 with TRBJ1-4; the D is unclear. This CDR3 contains 17 residues. CDR1 GTSNPN and CDR2 SVGIG come from the germline V gene (reference sequence). The V end was cut by 0 bases, the J end by 0 bases, with 14 bases between. The CDR3 is CAWSVQEGLPTNEKLFF. DNA of the CDR3: TGTGCCTGGAGTGTACAAGAGGGTCTCCCAACTAATGAAAAACTGTTTTTT.

The chain joins TRBV29-1 to TRBJ2-3; no firm D call. Trimming removed 7 bases from V and 2 bases from J, with 10 bases in between. The CDR3 consists of 12 residues. Germline V gene lookup returns CDR1 SQVTM and CDR2 ANQGSEA. CDR3 loop: CSAVHATDTQYF. The CDR3 region has the DNA TGCAGCGCCGTCCACGCCACAGATACGCAGTATTTT.

V and J are TRBV19 and TRBJ1-3; TRBD1 agrees at 7 bases. The V segment lost 5 bases and the J segment 3 bases; nucleotides outside the gene matches: 10. The germline gives CDR1 LNHDA, CDR2 SQIVND (reference sequence). The CDR3 consists of 16 residues. The CDR3 nucleotides are TGTGCCAGTAGTCCATGGACAGGCGGGAGTGGAAACACCATATATTTT. It yields the protein CASSPWTGGSGNTIYF.

This chain joins TRBV19 and TRBJ1-2; 8 bases align to TRBD1. CDR1 and CDR2 (germline): LNHDA, SQIVND (reference sequence). The CDR3 is 14 residues long. The junction had 10 bases not matched to a gene; V was cut back by 5 bases and J by 8 bases. CDR3 bases: TGTGCCAGTAGTCTTGGACAGGGAACAGACGGCTACACCTTC. This encodes CASSLGQGTDGYTF.

The chain is built from TRBV19 and TRBJ2-1; D might be TRBD1 (6 bases). CDR1 LNHDA and CDR2 SQIVND come from the germline V gene (reference sequence). CDR3 length: 13 amino acids. CDR3 bases: TGTGCTTCACTGGGGGCGACCTACAATGAGCAGTTCTTC. Translating it yields CASLGATYNEQFF. The full variable domain, completed using reference TRBV19 and TRBJ2-1, is DGGITQSPKYLFRKEGQNVTLSCEQNLNHDAMYWYRQDPGQGLRLIYYSQIVNDFQKGDIAEGYSVSREKKESFPLTVTSAQKNPTAFYLCASLGATYNEQFFGPGTRLTVL.

The chain combines TRBV7-8 with TRBJ2-2; 8 bases agree with TRBD2. Germline CDR1 is SGHVS and CDR2 is FQNEAQ. Germline trimming cut 2 bases from V and 2 bases from J; bases unmatched to any gene: 4. The CDR3 is made up of 16 amino acids. Here the CDR3 DNA reads TGTGCCAGCAGCTTACGCGGGGGGCTCAACACCGGGGAGCTGTTTTTT. Translated, it gives CASSLRGGLNTGELFF.

DNA of the CDR3: TGTGCCAGCAGTTATAACAGCGGGGAATACTCCTACGAGCAGTACTTC. Translation: CASSYNSGEYSYEQYF. V and J are TRBV6-5 and TRBJ2-7; TRBD2 matches at 7 bases. The CDR3 is 16 residues long. Germline-derived CDR1 and CDR2 are MNHEY and SVGAGI. Trimming cost V 3 bases and J 0 bases; bases outside gene matches: 8.

V usage is TRBV5-1 and J usage is TRBJ1-1; the D gene is possibly TRBD1 (5 bases). The CDR3 runs to 17 residues. V lost 0 bases to trimming and J lost 1 base, with 16 bases between them. Per the germline V gene, CDR1 is SGHRS and CDR2 is YFSETQ. CDR3 coding DNA: TGCGCCAGCAGCTTGGAAGGGACCTGGATGGGGAACACTGAAGCTTTCTTT. This encodes CASSLEGTWMGNTEAFF.

The rearrangement joins TRBV7-9 to TRBJ1-4, with unresolved D. Per the germline V gene, CDR1 is SEHNR and CDR2 is FQNEAQ (reference sequence). V was pared by 5 bases and J by 8 bases, with 18 bases between. The CDR3 is 15 residues long. CDR3 in DNA: TGTGCCAGCAGCGCCAGGCGGCAAGGCGGGGAAAAACTGTTTTTT. Its translation: CASSARRQGGEKLFF.

V is TRBV27 and J is TRBJ2-7; 8 bases are shared with TRBD1. Germline CDR1 reads MNHEY; CDR2 reads SMNVEV (reference sequence). The CDR3 runs to 19 residues. J was trimmed by 0 bases and V by 6 bases; bases with no gene match: 19. CDR3 sequence: CASRFGEGTGDFYSYEQYF. DNA for the CDR3: TGTGCCAGCAGATTCGGCGAAGGGACAGGAGATTTTTACTCCTACGAGCAGTACTTC.

The V and J genes are TRBV5-4 and TRBJ2-3, with TRBD2 matching over 9 bases. Germline CDR1 reads SGHNT; CDR2 reads YYREEE (reference sequence). V trimming: 0 bases; J trimming: 2 bases; junction bases outside the gene matches: 4. The CDR3 has 16 residues. CDR3 in amino acids: CASSLGLAGTTDTQYF. As DNA, the CDR3 is TGTGCCAGCAGCTTGGGCCTAGCGGGGACCACAGATACGCAGTATTTT.

The chain links TRBV6-6 to TRBJ2-1; D not resolved. CDR1 is MNHNY and CDR2 is SVGAGI in the germline V gene (reference sequence). The CDR3 length is 13 residues. V gave up 4 bases and J gave up 7 bases, with 11 bases separating them. This chain's CDR3 is CASSSGLLNEQFF. CDR3 coding DNA: TGTGCCAGCAGTTCGGGCCTCCTGAATGAGCAGTTCTTC.

This chain links TRBV27 with TRBJ1-1; 7 positions agree with TRBD1. Trimming took 3 bases from V and 1 from J; bases not matched to a gene: 2. The germline CDR1 and CDR2 sequences are MNHEY and SMNVEV (reference sequence). This CDR3 is built from 14 residues. In DNA, the CDR3 is TGTGCCAGCAGTTTTTCAGGGGGGAACACTGAAGCTTTCTTT. This codes for CASSFSGGNTEAFF.

The chain uses TRBV18 and TRBJ2-7; 7 bases align to TRBD1. The length of the CDR3 is 15 residues. Germline CDR1 and CDR2: KGHSH and LQKENI. After removal of 3 bases from V and 0 bases from J, the junction contained 5 bases not matched to a gene. The CDR3 coding sequence is TGTGCCAGCTCACCGGGGACAGCGAGCTCCTACGAGCAGTACTTC. It specifies CASSPGTASSYEQYF.

This chain uses TRBV7-2 with TRBJ1-1; a possible D gene is TRBD1 (5 bases). V shed 4 bases and J shed 9 bases, with 12 bases lying between them. CDR3 size: 12 residues. Germline V lookup: CDR1 SGHTA, CDR2 FQGNSA. Written as DNA, the CDR3 is TGTGCCAGCAGCTCTCAGGGTTTCAAAGCTTTCTTT. Translated, it gives CASSSQGFKAFF.

The chain employs TRBV19 and TRBJ2-7; D unresolved. Trimming cost V 3 bases and J 5 bases, with 14 bases left between them. The CDR3 loop spans 14 amino acids. Per the germline V gene, CDR1 is LNHDA and CDR2 is SQIVND (reference sequence). The CDR3 nucleotides are TGTGCCAGTAGTATTCTCGTCGGTGCCGACGAGCAGTACTTC. It encodes CASSILVGADEQYF.

The chain joins TRBV30 to TRBJ1-4; unclear D gene. V gave up 5 bases and J gave up 5 bases, with 21 bases separating them. Germline lookup yields CDR1 GTSNPN and CDR2 SVGIG (reference sequence). This CDR3 spans 16 amino acids. CDR3 coding DNA: TGTGCCTGGGAGCCTAGGAGGCGGTTACAAAATGAAAAACTGTTTTTT. Translated, it gives CAWEPRRRLQNEKLFF.

The chain carries TRBV6-5 and TRBJ1-5; D is undetermined. Germline-derived CDR1 and CDR2 are MNHEY and SVGAGI. The CDR3 has 15 residues. The ends were cut back, 5 bases at V and 3 bases at J, with 14 bases in the middle. Here the CDR3 DNA reads TGTGCCAGCAGTCCGACATACCATGTCAATCAGCCCCAGCATTTT. Its translation is CASSPTYHVNQPQHF.